This T cell receptor (beta chain) emerged from a study of sequential checkpoint blockade in melanoma. About the study: Arm A got nivolumab then ipilimumab; arm B the reverse, 1:1.

Treatment described: randomized to nivolumab then ipilimumab (arm A) or the reverse (arm B). No patient had prior DNA-damaging chemotherapy. PBMC sorting kept live CD3+CD8+ cells without CD19 or CD56. J gave up 0 bases and V 4 bases, and 5 bases lay outside the gene matches. The CDR3 has 15 residues. Germline values: CDR1 SGHRS, CDR2 YFSETQ. Produced via immunoSEQ multiplex PCR; TCRdb's table is partial and in-frame only. Of fewer than 40,000 clones listed, about 88% are singletons. This TCR came from a human donor with melanoma. The chain is built from TRBV5-1 and TRBJ2-7; the match to TRBD1 covers 9 bases. Sequences were derived from CD8+ T cells sorted from blood (inferred from file names), sampled from a patient given nivolumab and ipilimumab in sequence. The CDR3 loop is CASSQGTGTSYEQYF. The CDR3 bases are TGCGCCAGCAGCCAGGGGACAGGGACCTCCTACGAGCAGTACTTC.